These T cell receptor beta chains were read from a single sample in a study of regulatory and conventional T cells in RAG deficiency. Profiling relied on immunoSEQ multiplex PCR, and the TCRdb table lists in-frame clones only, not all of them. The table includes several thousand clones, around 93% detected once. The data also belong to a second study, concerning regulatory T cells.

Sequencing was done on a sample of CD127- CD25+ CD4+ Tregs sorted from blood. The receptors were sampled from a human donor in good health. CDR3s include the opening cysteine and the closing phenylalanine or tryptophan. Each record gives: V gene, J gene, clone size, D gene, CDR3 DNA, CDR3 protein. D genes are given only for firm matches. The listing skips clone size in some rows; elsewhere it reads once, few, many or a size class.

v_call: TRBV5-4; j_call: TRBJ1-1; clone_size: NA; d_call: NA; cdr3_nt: TGTGCCAGCAGCTTGCTCAGAGAGGTAACTGAAGCTTTCTTT; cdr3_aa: CASSLLREVTEAFF
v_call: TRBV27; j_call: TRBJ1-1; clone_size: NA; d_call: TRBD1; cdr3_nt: TGTGCCAGCAGTTCGAGACCACTAAACAGGGGTCGTCCACAAGAAGCTTTCTTT; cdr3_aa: CASSSRPLNRGRPQEAFF
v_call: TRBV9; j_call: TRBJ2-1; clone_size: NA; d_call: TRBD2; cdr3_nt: TGTGCCAGCAGCGCTCACTCCGGGACTAAGCAGTTCTTC; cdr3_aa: CASSAHSGTKQFF
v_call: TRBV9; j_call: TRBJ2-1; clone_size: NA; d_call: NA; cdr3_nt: TGTGCCAGCAGCTATCGAATAGAGCCAAATAATGAGCAGTTCTTC; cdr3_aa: CASSYRIEPNNEQFF
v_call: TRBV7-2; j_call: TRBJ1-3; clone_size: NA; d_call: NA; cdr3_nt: TGTGCCAGCAGCTTAATGTTAAGGGGCTCTGGAAACACCATATATTTT; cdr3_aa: CASSLMLRGSGNTIYF
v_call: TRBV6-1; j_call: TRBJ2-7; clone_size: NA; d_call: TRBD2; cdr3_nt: TGTGCCAGCAGTGTTTGGACTAGCGGGCTTTCGGGGAACGAGCAGTACTTC; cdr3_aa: CASSVWTSGLSGNEQYF
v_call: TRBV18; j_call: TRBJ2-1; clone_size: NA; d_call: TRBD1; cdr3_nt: TGTGCCAGCTCTCAGGGACAGTACAATGAGCAGTTCTTC; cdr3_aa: CASSQGQYNEQFF
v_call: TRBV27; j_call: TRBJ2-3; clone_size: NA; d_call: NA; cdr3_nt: TGTGCCAGCAGATGGCTAGCGAGCACAGATACGCAGTATTTT; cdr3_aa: CASRWLASTDTQYF
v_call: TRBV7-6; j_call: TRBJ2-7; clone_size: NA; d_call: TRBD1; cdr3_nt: TGTGCCAGCAGCTTTACAGGGGGCAGGCAGTACTTC; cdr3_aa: CASSFTGGRQYF
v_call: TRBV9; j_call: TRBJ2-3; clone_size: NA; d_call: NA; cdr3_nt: TGTGCCAGCAGCCCCCTGGGGGGTGGGGCAGATACGCAGTATTTT; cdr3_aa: CASSPLGGGADTQYF
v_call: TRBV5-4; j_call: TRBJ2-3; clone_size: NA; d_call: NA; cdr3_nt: TGTGCCAGCAGCTTGGGGTTACTGGATACGCAGTATTTT; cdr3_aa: CASSLGLLDTQYF
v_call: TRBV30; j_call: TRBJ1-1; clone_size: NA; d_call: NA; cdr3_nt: TGTGCCTGGATGACTACGAACACTGAAGCTTTCTTT; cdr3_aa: CAWMTTNTEAFF
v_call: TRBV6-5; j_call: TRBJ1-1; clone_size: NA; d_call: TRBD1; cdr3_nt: TGTGCCAGCAGTCACGACAGGGGGGGCACTGAAGCTTTCTTT; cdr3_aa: CASSHDRGGTEAFF
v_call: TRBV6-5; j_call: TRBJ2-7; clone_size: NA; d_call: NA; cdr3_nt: TGTGCCAGCAGTTACCTGGGCACGTTCTACGAGCAGTACTTC; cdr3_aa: CASSYLGTFYEQYF
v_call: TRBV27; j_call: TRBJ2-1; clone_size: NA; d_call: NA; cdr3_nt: TGTGCCAGCAGTTTATCCCGGGGAACAACCAATGAGCAGTTCTTC; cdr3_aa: CASSLSRGTTNEQFF
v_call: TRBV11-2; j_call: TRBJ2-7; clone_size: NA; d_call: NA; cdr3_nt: TGTGCCAGCAGCTTAGTGGGGAGCTACGAGCAGTACTTC; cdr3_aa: CASSLVGSYEQYF
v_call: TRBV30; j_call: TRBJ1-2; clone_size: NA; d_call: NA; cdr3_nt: TGTGCCTGCCTCTCGTGGGGCCCCACCTCTAACTATGGCTACACCTTC; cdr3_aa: CACLSWGPTSNYGYTF
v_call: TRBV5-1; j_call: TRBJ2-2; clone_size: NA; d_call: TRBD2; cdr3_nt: TGCGCCAGCAGCTTGGTGGCTAGCGGGAGGTCCGGGGAGCTGTTTTTT; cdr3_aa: CASSLVASGRSGELFF
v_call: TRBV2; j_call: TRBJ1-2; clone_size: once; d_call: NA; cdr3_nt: TGTGCCAGCGCCACGCAAGCCAGGGGAGTCTATGGCTACACCTTC; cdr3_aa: CASATQARGVYGYTF
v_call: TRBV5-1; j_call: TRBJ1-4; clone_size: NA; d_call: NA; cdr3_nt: TGCGCCAGCAGCGTGATAGGTAGAGGGGAAAAACTGTTTTTT; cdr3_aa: CASSVIGRGEKLFF
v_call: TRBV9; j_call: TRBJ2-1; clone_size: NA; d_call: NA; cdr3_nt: TGTGCCAGCAGCGCACAACTCTCAGGGAACTCCTACAATGAGCAGTTCTTC; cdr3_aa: CASSAQLSGNSYNEQFF
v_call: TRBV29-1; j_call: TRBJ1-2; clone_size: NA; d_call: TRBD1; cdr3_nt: TGCAGCGTCGGACTTGAGGGGGCGGCTAACTATGGCTACACCTTC; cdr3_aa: CSVGLEGAANYGYTF
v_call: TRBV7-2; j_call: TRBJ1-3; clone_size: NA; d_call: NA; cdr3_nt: TGTGCCAGCAGCTTAGATTCACTAATCTCTGGAAACACCATATATTTT; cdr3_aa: CASSLDSLISGNTIYF
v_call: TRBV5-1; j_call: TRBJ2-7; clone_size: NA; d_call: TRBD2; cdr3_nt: TGCGCCAGCAGCGCGCTAACTAGCGGCTACGAGCAGTACTTC; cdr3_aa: CASSALTSGYEQYF
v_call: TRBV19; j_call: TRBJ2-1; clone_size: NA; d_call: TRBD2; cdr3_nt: TGTGCCAGTAGTAGGGGCTTCCGACTAGCGGGGGCCGCCTACAATGAGCAGTTCTTC; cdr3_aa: CASSRGFRLAGAAYNEQFF
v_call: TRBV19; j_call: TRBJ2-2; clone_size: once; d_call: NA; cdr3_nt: TGTGCCAGTAGTACCGACTTCACCCTAGCTGGCACCGGGGAGCTGTTTTTT; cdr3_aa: CASSTDFTLAGTGELFF
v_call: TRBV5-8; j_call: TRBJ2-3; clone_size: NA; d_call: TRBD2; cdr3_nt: TGTGCCAGCAGCCTAGCGGAGGCAGGAGATACGCAGTATTTT; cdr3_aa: CASSLAEAGDTQYF
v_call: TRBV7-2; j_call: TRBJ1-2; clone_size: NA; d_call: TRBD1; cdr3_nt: TGTGCCAGCAGCTCAACAGGGGGGAACTATGGCTACACCTTC; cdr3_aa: CASSSTGGNYGYTF
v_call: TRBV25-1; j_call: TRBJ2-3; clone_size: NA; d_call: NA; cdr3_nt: TGTGCCAGCAGTGAATCGGGGGTAAGAGATACGCAGTATTTT; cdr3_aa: CASSESGVRDTQYF
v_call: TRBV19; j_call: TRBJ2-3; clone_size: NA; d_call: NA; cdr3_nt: TGTGCCAGTAGTGATCCTTCGGGGTCTAGCACAGATACGCAGTATTTT; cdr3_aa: CASSDPSGSSTDTQYF
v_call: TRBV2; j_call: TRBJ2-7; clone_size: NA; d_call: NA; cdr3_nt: TGTGCCAGCAGGAGATTGGACTCAAGCTCCTACGAGCAGTACTTC; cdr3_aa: CASRRLDSSSYEQYF
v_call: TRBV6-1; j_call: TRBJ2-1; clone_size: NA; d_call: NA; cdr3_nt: TGTGCCAGCAGTGAAGCAGCCTTCGAGGTAAAGGAGCAGTTCTTC; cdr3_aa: CASSEAAFEVKEQFF
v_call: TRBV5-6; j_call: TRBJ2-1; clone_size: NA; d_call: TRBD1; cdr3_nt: TGTGCCAGCGGGCATCATAGACCGGGACAGAACTACAATGAGCAGTTCTTC; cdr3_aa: CASGHHRPGQNYNEQFF
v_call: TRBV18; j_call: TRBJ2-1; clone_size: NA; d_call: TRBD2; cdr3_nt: TGTGCCAGCTCACCACTAGCGGGAGTTTCAAATGAGCAGTTCTTC; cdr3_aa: CASSPLAGVSNEQFF
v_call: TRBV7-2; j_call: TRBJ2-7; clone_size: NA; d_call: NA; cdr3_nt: TGTGCCAGCAGCTTTGGCCAGCGCTACGAGCAGTACTTC; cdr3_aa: CASSFGQRYEQYF
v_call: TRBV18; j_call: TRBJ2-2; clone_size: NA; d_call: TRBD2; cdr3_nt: TGTGCCAGCTCACGCCAGGGACTAGCGGGAGGGCCAAACACCGGGGAGCTGTTTTTT; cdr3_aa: CASSRQGLAGGPNTGELFF
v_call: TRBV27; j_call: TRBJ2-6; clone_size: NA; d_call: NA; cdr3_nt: TGTGCCAGCAGTCCCCTCTCTGGGGCCAACGTCCTGACTTTC; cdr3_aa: CASSPLSGANVLTF
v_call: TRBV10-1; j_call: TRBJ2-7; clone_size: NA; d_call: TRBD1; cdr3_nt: TGCGCCAGCAGTGCCCGGGACAGCGAAGCCTACGAGCAGTACTTC; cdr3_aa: CASSARDSEAYEQYF
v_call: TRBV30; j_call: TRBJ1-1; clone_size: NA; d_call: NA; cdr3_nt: TGTGCCTGGAGTGTCCAGGCGAACACTGAAGCTTTCTTT; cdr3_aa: CAWSVQANTEAFF
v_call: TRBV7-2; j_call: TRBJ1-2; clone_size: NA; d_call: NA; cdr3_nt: TGTGCCAGCGGCGGCTACGGGGAGACCTATGGCTACACCTTC; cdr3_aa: CASGGYGETYGYTF
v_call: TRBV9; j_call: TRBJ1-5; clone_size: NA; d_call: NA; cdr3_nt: TGTGCCAGCAGCGTAGCGGCGGGAGGCGGTCAGCCCCAGCATTTT; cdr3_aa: CASSVAAGGGQPQHF
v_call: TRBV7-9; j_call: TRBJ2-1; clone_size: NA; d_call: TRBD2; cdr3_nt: TGTGCCAGCAGCGTAGCGAGAGGAGCGGGGGGGCCGGGTGAGCAGTTCTTC; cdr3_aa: CASSVARGAGGPGEQFF
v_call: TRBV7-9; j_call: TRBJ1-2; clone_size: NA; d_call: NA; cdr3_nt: TGTGCCAGCAGCCCCGTGTGGAGGGAAACGACCTATGGCTACACCTTC; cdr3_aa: CASSPVWRETTYGYTF